These T cell receptor beta chains were read from a single sample in a study of control samples from healthy donors and cancer patients. The assay was immunoSEQ multiplex PCR, and TCRdb's table has in-frame clones only and misses some. The sample consists of around 93,000 clones, around 88% of them appearing once. Sequenced input: blood. These TCRs come from a man aged 25-45 years in good health. CDR3s leave out the opening cysteine and the closing phenylalanine or tryptophan.

>12|TRBV28|TRBJ1-3
ASSFRGSGNTIY
>13|TRBV1|TRBJ2-1
TSSHREDGPNEQF
>14|TRBV18|TRBJ1-5
ASSLGQGESGQPQH
>10|TRBV29-1|TRBJ2-2
SARTNTGELF
>12|TRBV15|TRBJ2-1
ATSSLAGLGEQF
>12|TRBV24-1|TRBJ1-5
ATSETFSNQPQH
>12|TRBV7-2|TRBJ2-1
ASSLAFSYNEQF
>15|TRBV5-1|TRBJ2-7
ASSSSRQGTFLYEQY
>11|TRBV10-1|TRBJ2-5
ASSEDTRRTQY
>14|TRBV28|TRBJ2-5
ASSLSSGEAQETQY
>11|TRBV7-2|TRBJ2-7
ASSATSGVEQY
>12|TRBV19|TRBJ1-5
ASSIPTGIQPQH
>14|TRBV28|TRBJ2-7
ASSSPSLLSSYEQY
>13|TRBV25-1|TRBJ2-1
ASSLPREGLNEQF
>10|TRBV14|TRBJ2-7
ASSQVGFEQY
>12|TRBV5-1|TRBJ2-1
ASSTRTGGHEQF
>12|TRBV3-1/TRBV3-2|TRBJ2-7
ASSRQGWNYEQY
>17|TRBV3-1/TRBV3-2|TRBJ2-1
ASSHLGLAGGGGYNEQF
>16|TRBV9|TRBJ2-1
ASSVEGIGSSGSREQF
>14|TRBV28|TRBJ1-1
ASSSLGRGGGTEAF
>13|TRBV7-3|TRBJ1-3
ASSLTSGPGNTIY
>13|TRBV5-1|TRBJ2-7
ASSLRQDLVYEQY
>14|TRBV3-1/TRBV3-2|TRBJ1-1
ASSQAGPMDRGQAF
>10|TRBV6-6|TRBJ2-7
ASRGTTYEQY
>13|TRBV5-6|TRBJ2-1
ASSPPQGPYNEQF
>11|TRBV2|TRBJ2-5
ASSRLGRETQY
>14|TRBV18|TRBJ2-3
ASSPGTGIRTDTQY